The clone carrying this T cell receptor beta chain was recorded once. Its specificity is unknown. The nonmyeloablative bone marrow transplants came from related graft donors, with transient mixed chimerism. CD4+CD25+CD127- Tregs, CD4+CD25- non-Tregs, CD4 and CD8 cells were sorted. This specimen comes from a study of Tregs in tolerant kidney transplant recipients. General study findings and limits: No direct test of biological reproducibility was done here. The small number of patients limits these findings pending further validation.

Generated by immunoSEQ multiplex PCR, the TCRdb table keeps only in-frame clones and is missing some. This table holds 81,000 or so clones, about 91% found once. V shed 5 bases, J shed 3 bases, and the junction held 7 bases outside the gene matches. CDR1 and CDR2 from the germline V gene are LGHNA and YNFKEQ. The CDR3 runs to 16 residues. The sequence derives from a human patient who received a combined kidney and bone marrow transplant. Certain T cells may be donor cells from the graft. The sample was CD4+ T cells from blood (PBMCs), taken 24 months after the transplant. The gene calls are TRBV4-2 and TRBJ2-5, with TRBD2 matching 12 bases. CDR3 sequence reads: CASSWRLAGEEETQYF. The CDR3 nucleotides are TGTGCCAGCAGCTGGCGACTAGCGGGGGAAGAAGAGACCCAGTACTTC.